This TCR beta chain was sequenced in a study of Tregs in tolerant kidney transplant recipients. Profiled with immunoSEQ multiplex PCR; TCRdb holds only in-frame clones, not every one. Among tens of thousands of clones listed, less than 98% were seen once. The junction had 1 base not matched to a gene; V was cut back by 2 bases and J by 5 bases. The CDR3 contains 12 residues. Germline CDR1 reads SGHNT; CDR2 reads YYREEE (reference sequence). The material sequenced was Tregs from blood, taken before the transplant. The clonotype originates from a human donor who received a combined kidney and bone marrow transplant. This chain connects TRBV5-4 to TRBJ2-7; the match to TRBD2 covers 7 bases. In DNA, the CDR3 is TGTGCCAGCAGCTTAGCGGGGAACGAGCAGTACTTC. Its protein product is CASSLAGNEQYF. Using reference TRBV5-4 and TRBJ2-7 for the parts outside the CDR3, the full variable domain is ETGVTQSPTHLIKTRGQQVTLRCSSQSGHNTVSWYQQALGQGPQFIFQYYREEENGRGNFPPRFSGLQFPNYSSELNVNALELDDSALYLCASSLAGNEQYFGPGTRLTVT.